The rows below give T cell receptor beta chains drawn from one sample of a study of T cell responses to AZD1222 COVID-19 vaccine. The data were produced by immunoSEQ multiplex PCR, yet TCRdb's version contains in-frame clones alone and is incomplete. The sample has tens of thousands of clones, roughly 90% seen once. Sample: peripheral blood, taken on day 0 of AZD1222 vaccination. The source is an adult in good health. Each CDR3 is given with its conserved first and last residue. D genes are given only for firm matches. The size field is filled for only some rows; it gives once, few, many or a size class.

clone_size | j_call | v_call | cdr3_length | d_call | cdr3_aa | cdr3_nt
NA | TRBJ1-4 | TRBV30 | 13 | NA | CAWSAMDREKLFF | TGTGCCTGGAGCGCTATGGACCGTGAAAAACTGTTTTTT
NA | TRBJ1-1 | TRBV2 | 11 | NA | CACHGNTEAFF | TGTGCCTGCCACGGGAATACTGAAGCTTTCTTT
NA | TRBJ2-3 | TRBV18 | 13 | NA | CASSTDPTDTQYF | TGTGCCAGCTCGACGGACCCTACAGATACGCAGTATTTT
NA | TRBJ2-7 | TRBV10-3 | 12 | NA | CAISSSSYEQYF | TGTGCCATCAGTTCTAGCTCCTACGAGCAGTACTTC
NA | TRBJ2-5 | TRBV15 | 15 | TRBD1 | CATSMGQGKGETQYF | TGTGCCACCAGCATGGGACAGGGGAAAGGGGAGACCCAGTACTTC
NA | TRBJ1-2 | TRBV28 | 14 | NA | CASSFRMAQDGYTF | TGTGCCAGCAGTTTTAGAATGGCACAGGATGGCTACACCTTC
NA | TRBJ1-2 | TRBV30 | 15 | TRBD1 | CAWMAAGQELGGYTF | TGTGCCTGGATGGCTGCGGGACAGGAGCTGGGGGGCTACACCTTC
NA | TRBJ2-1 | TRBV25-1 | 15 | NA | CASSEWDLQYNEQFF | TGTGCCAGCAGTGAATGGGATCTGCAGTACAATGAGCAGTTCTTC
NA | TRBJ1-2 | TRBV3-1/TRBV3-2 | 13 | TRBD1 | CASSQGGQGGYTF | TGTGCCAGCAGCCAAGGGGGACAGGGCGGCTACACCTTC
once | TRBJ2-1 | TRBV11-2 | 12 | NA | CASSRPGNEQFF | TGTGCCAGCAGCCGCCCGGGCAATGAGCAGTTCTTC
NA | TRBJ1-2 | TRBV27 | 16 | TRBD1 | CASSQGGAFLGYGYTF | TGTGCCAGCAGCCAGGGGGGGGCCTTTCTCGGCTATGGCTACACCTTC
NA | TRBJ2-1 | TRBV20-1 | 14 | NA | CSASDRGWGNEQFF | TGCAGTGCTAGTGACCGGGGATGGGGCAATGAGCAGTTCTTC
NA | TRBJ1-6 | TRBV27 | 16 | NA | CASSYLTSAGNSPLHF | TGTGCCAGCAGCTACCTTACATCGGCTGGGAATTCACCCCTCCACTTT
NA | TRBJ2-1 | TRBV5-4 | 15 | TRBD2 | CASSLAGGPENEQFF | TGTGCCAGCAGCTTGGCGGGAGGGCCTGAGAATGAGCAGTTCTTC
NA | TRBJ2-2 | TRBV7-3 | 13 | NA | CASSLRNTGELFF | TGTGCCAGCAGCTTAAGGAACACCGGGGAGCTGTTTTTT
NA | TRBJ1-2 | TRBV30 | 14 | NA | CAWSVALRDGGYTF | TGTGCCTGGAGTGTGGCCCTCAGGGACGGTGGCTACACCTTC
NA | TRBJ1-2 | TRBV25-1 | 13 | NA | CASLGKGYYGYTF | TGTGCCAGTCTCGGAAAGGGCTACTATGGCTACACCTTC
NA | TRBJ1-2 | TRBV7-7 | 17 | NA | CASSPPGTDRSNYGYTF | TGTGCCAGCAGCCCCCCCGGGACGGACAGATCTAACTATGGCTACACCTTC
NA | TRBJ1-4 | TRBV27 | 14 | NA | CASSFRGGYEKLFF | TGTGCCAGCAGTTTCAGGGGAGGGTACGAAAAACTGTTTTTT
NA | TRBJ2-1 | TRBV28 | 16 | TRBD2 | CASGTLGTSGSNEQFF | TGTGCCAGCGGTACGCTCGGGACTAGCGGGAGCAATGAGCAGTTCTTC
NA | TRBJ1-1 | TRBV5-1 | 14 | NA | CASSLAGMNTEAFF | TGCGCCAGCAGCTTGGCCGGGATGAACACTGAAGCTTTCTTT
NA | TRBJ2-2 | TRBV5-1 | 15 | NA | CASSAWDSYTGELFF | TGCGCCAGCAGCGCCTGGGACTCTTACACCGGGGAGCTGTTTTTT
few | TRBJ1-2 | TRBV4-2 | 16 | NA | CASSQELGGSYYGYTF | TGTGCCAGCAGCCAAGAATTGGGGGGCTCTTACTATGGCTACACCTTC
NA | TRBJ2-7 | TRBV5-1 | 13 | NA | CASSSSYGYEQYF | TGCGCCAGCAGTTCCTCTTATGGATACGAGCAGTACTTC
once | TRBJ1-1 | TRBV18 | 12 | NA | CASSPGASEAFF | TGTGCCAGCTCACCAGGAGCTTCTGAAGCTTTCTTT
NA | TRBJ2-1 | TRBV7-3 | 14 | TRBD1 | CASSPGQGGNEQFF | TGTGCCAGCAGCCCGGGACAGGGCGGCAATGAGCAGTTCTTC
NA | TRBJ2-7 | TRBV3-1/TRBV3-2 | 15 | NA | CASSQGLGGGYEQYF | TGTGCCAGCAGCCAAGGCTTGGGGGGCGGTTACGAGCAGTACTTC
once | TRBJ2-3 | TRBV5-1 | 13 | NA | CASSVTGMNTQYF | TGCGCCAGCAGCGTGACCGGGATGAATACGCAGTATTTT
NA | TRBJ2-5 | TRBV9 | 18 | NA | CASSVGLGGLTYQETQYF | TGTGCCAGCAGCGTAGGATTGGGCGGACTTACGTACCAAGAGACCCAGTACTTC
NA | TRBJ1-5 | TRBV28 | 14 | NA | CASSSLAIGQPQHF | TGTGCCAGCAGTTCTTTGGCAATCGGTCAGCCCCAGCATTTT
few | TRBJ2-7 | TRBV6-5 | 13 | NA | CASRSAGWIEQYF | TGTGCCAGCAGGTCGGCAGGCTGGATCGAGCAGTACTTC
NA | TRBJ1-6 | TRBV6-5 | 14 | NA | CASSYDRTNSPLHF | TGTGCCAGCAGTTACGACAGGACAAATTCACCCCTCCACTTT